This TCR beta chain was captured by sequencing in a study of CXCR3-negative and CXCR3-positive naive CD8 T cells. Study-wide results and limits: Comparison of naive cells showed more hydrophobic TRB CDR3s in CXCR3-positive than in CXCR3-negative naive cells.

The CDR3 has 15 amino acids. Germline CDR1 and CDR2: LNHNV and YYDKDF (reference sequence). All TRB cDNA libraries came from 5' RACE performed with UMI labels. TCRdb re-analyzed the 5' RACE reads; it lists each CDR3 protein once, without DNA. In all, the sample yields roughly 130,000 distinct CDR3 sequences. Remarks on this clonotype: Its antigen is not identified.

The chain links TRBV15 to TRBJ2-7; without DNA, the TCRdb call of TRBD1 cannot be checked. Sequencing was done on a sample of naive CXCR3+ CD8+ T cells from blood. The subset was: CD45RO-CCR7+CD27+CD95- naive CD8+ T cells expressing CXCR3 (TNR3+). The receptor's source is a human donor in good health. Some clones in this sample may be carry-over from other donors' samples. This CDR3 reads CATSSPGTGIEEQYF.